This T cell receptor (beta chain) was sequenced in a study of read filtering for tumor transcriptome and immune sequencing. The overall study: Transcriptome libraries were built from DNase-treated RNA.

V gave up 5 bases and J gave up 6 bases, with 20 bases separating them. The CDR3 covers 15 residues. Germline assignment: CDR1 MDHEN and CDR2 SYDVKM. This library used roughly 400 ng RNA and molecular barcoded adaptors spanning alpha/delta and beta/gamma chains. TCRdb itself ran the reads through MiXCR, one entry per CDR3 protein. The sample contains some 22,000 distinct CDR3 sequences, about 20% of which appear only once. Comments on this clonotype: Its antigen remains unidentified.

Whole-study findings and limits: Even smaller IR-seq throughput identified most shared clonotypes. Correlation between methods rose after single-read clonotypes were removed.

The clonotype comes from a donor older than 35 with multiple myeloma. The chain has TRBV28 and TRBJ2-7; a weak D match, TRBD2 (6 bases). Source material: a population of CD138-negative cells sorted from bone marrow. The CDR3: CASSGAAGLGTEQYF. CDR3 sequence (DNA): TGTGCCAGCAGTGGCGCGGCGGGGTTAGGAACCGAGCAGTACTTC.